This T cell receptor beta chain came from a study of technical replicates of blood from four donors. CDR1 is LGHNA, CDR2 YSLEER, per germline. V was shortened by 1 base and J by 0 bases, with 13 bases between the two germline ends. This CDR3 contains 16 residues. Sequencing used immunoSEQ multiplex PCR; TCRdb keeps in-frame clones, though not all of them. Of 60,000 to 80,000 clones in the sample, around nine tenths are singletons; the top ten hold under 6.5%. This chain links TRBV4-3 with TRBJ2-7; D is ambiguous. Material for sequencing was PBMCs. The receptor was isolated from a human donor in good health. Some clones in this sample may be carry-over from other donors' samples. Written as DNA, the CDR3 is TGCGCCAGCAGCCAAGTACTCTGGTCCGACTCCTACGAGCAGTACTTC. Protein: CASSQVLWSDSYEQYF.